Presented here are 2 T cell receptor beta chains from one specimen sequenced in a study of blood T cell repertoires in COVID-19. TCRdb's copy holds only in-frame clones and misses some; the assay was immunoSEQ multiplex PCR. The sample lists under 350,000 clones, 80% to 90% occurring once. The sequencing input was peripheral blood. The source of these receptors is a man aged 40-49 years with acute or convalescent COVID-19.

This chain links TRBV19 with TRBJ1-4; 12 positions match TRBD1. V gave up 6 bases and J gave up 10 bases; unmatched junction bases: 9. Looked up from germline, CDR1 is LNHDA and CDR2 is SQIVND (reference sequence). The CDR3 is made up of 15 amino acids. The CDR3 DNA reads TGTGCCAGTAGGCTTACCGGGACAGGGGGCGGAAAACTGTTTTTT. Amino acids: CASRLTGTGGGKLFF.

This chain joins TRBV6-5 and TRBJ1-5, with D tentatively TRBD1 (5 bases). Looked up from germline, CDR1 is MNHEY and CDR2 is SVGAGI. CDR3 length: 11 amino acids. Trimming removed 10 bases from V and 7 bases from J, with 11 bases in between. As DNA, the CDR3 is TGTGCCACATCCGGGGGGCAGCCCCAGCATTTT. This codes for CATSGGQPQHF.